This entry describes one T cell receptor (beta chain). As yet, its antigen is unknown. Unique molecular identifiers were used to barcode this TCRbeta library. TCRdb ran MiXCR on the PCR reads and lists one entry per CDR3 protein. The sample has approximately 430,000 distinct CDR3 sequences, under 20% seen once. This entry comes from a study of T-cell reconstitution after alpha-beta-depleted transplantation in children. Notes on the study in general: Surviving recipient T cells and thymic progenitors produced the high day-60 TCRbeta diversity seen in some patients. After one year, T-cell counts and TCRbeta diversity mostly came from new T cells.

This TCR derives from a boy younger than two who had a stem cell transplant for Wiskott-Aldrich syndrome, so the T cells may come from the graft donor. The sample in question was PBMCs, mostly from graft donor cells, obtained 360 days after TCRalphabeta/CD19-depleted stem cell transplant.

The CDR3 region is CASSQGGREYNEQFF. In nucleotides, the CDR3 is TGCGCCAGCAGCCAAGGTGGGAGAGAATACAATGAGCAGTTCTTC. The J gene is TRBJ2-1, the V gene TRBV4-3; D might be TRBD2 (5 bases). The germline gives CDR1 LGHNA, CDR2 YSLEER. V was trimmed by 1 base and J by 4 bases, leaving 11 bases between them. The CDR3 contains 15 residues.